Below, 10 T cell receptor beta chains from the same sample are listed, as sequenced in a study of shared clonotypes between healthy human individuals. Profiling relied on immunoSEQ multiplex PCR, and the TCRdb table lists in-frame clones only, not all of them. The sample has about 490,000 clones, 70% to 80% seen once. The material sequenced was PBMCs. The receptors were sampled from a woman in her 40s in good health. Some clones in this sample may be carry-over from other donors' samples.

A note on this clone: This CDR3 is also generated by other DNA sequences in the sample. The chain joins TRBV5-1 to TRBJ1-4; D gene ambiguous. Germline CDR1 SGHRS, CDR2 YFSETQ. The CDR3 loop spans 14 amino acids. Trimming removed 2 bases from V and 0 bases from J, with 5 bases in between. DNA for the CDR3: TGCGCCAGCAGCTTAGATACAACTAATGAAAAACTGTTTTTT. This translates into CASSLDTTNEKLFF.

Points on this clone: A much more abundant neighbour one base away suggests this may be a read error. The CDR3 nucleotides read TGCGCCAGCAGACGGGCAGGGAAAGACGAGCAGTACTTC. Protein sequence: CASRRAGKDEQYF. The chain combines TRBV4-1 with TRBJ2-7, with D tentatively TRBD1 (5 bases). Germline loops: CDR1 MGHRA, CDR2 YSYEKL. The CDR3 has 13 amino acids. Trimming removed 6 bases at V and 5 bases at J, with 14 bases between.

This chain links TRBV7-9 with TRBJ2-3; D is uncertain. Germline V gene sequence: CDR1 SEHNR, CDR2 FQNEAQ (reference sequence). The CDR3 extends over 16 amino acids. V lost 1 base and J 0 bases, leaving 11 bases between the germline ends. The CDR3 sequence: CASSLGDLTSTDTQYF. The CDR3 DNA sequence: TGTGCCAGCAGCTTAGGGGATCTGACAAGCACAGATACGCAGTATTTT.

The CDR3 loop reads CASSPGQGNTIYF. CDR3 sequence (DNA): TGTGCCAGCAGTCCGGGCCAAGGAAACACCATATATTTT. V usage is TRBV6-5 and J usage is TRBJ1-3; D is uncertain. With 5 bases removed from V and 4 bases from J, the gap between germline ends came to 9 bases. This CDR3 is built from 13 residues. CDR1 is MNHEY and CDR2 is SVGAGI in the germline V gene.

The chain couples TRBV27 to TRBJ2-7; D is unclear. CDR3 length equals 13 residues. The germline gives CDR1 MNHEY, CDR2 SMNVEV (reference sequence). The V and J ends lost 7 bases and 0 bases respectively, with 10 bases between them. The chain's CDR3 is CASTTLSSYEQYF. The CDR3 DNA reads as TGTGCCAGCACCACCTTGAGCTCCTACGAGCAGTACTTC.

The rearrangement joins TRBV7-2 to TRBJ2-6; D is undetermined. Germline CDR1 reads SGHTA; CDR2 reads FQGNSA. This CDR3 has 13 residues. V shed 6 bases and J shed 3 bases, with 6 bases lying between them. CDR3 loop: CASRFLGANVLTF. The DNA for the CDR3 is TGTGCCAGCAGGTTCCTTGGGGCCAACGTCCTGACTTTC.

The table lists this clone with a few counts. This sequence joins TRBV10-3 and TRBJ2-2, with 7 bases lining up with TRBD2. CDR1 is ENHRY and CDR2 is SYGVKD in the germline V gene. After removal of 4 bases from V and 5 bases from J, the junction contained 7 bases not matched to a gene. This CDR3 has 15 residues. The CDR3 DNA follows: TGTGCCATCAGTGGGGAGGGGACTTATACCGGGGAGCTGTTTTTT. Translating it yields CAISGEGTYTGELFF.

The chain carries TRBV5-1 and TRBJ2-7; D possibly matches TRBD1 or TRBD2 (5 bases each). CDR1 and CDR2 (germline): SGHRS, YFSETQ. This CDR3 is 14 amino acids long. The germline V and J ends were trimmed by 2 bases and 1 base, with 10 bases remaining between them. The CDR3 sequence is CASSLTGRSYEQYF. CDR3 in DNA: TGCGCCAGCAGCTTAACGGGACGGTCCTACGAGCAGTACTTC.

The rearrangement links TRBV29-1 to TRBJ2-3, with 16 bases identical to TRBD2. The CDR3 has 16 amino acids. After removal of 7 bases from V and 5 bases from J, the junction contained 9 bases not matched to a gene. Germline V lookup: CDR1 SQVTM, CDR2 ANQGSEA. The CDR3 sequence is CSAEGTSGRAGDTQYF. In DNA, the CDR3 is TGCAGCGCCGAGGGGACTAGCGGGAGGGCCGGAGATACGCAGTATTTT.

The chain carries TRBV19 and TRBJ2-5, with D possibly being TRBD1 (6 bases). In germline, CDR1 is LNHDA, CDR2 SQIVND (reference sequence). V was cut by 9 bases and J by 10 bases, with 9 bases left in between. The length of the CDR3 is 9 residues. The CDR3 DNA reads TGTGCCAGCAGGGGCAGCCAGTACTTC. Its translation is CASRGSQYF.